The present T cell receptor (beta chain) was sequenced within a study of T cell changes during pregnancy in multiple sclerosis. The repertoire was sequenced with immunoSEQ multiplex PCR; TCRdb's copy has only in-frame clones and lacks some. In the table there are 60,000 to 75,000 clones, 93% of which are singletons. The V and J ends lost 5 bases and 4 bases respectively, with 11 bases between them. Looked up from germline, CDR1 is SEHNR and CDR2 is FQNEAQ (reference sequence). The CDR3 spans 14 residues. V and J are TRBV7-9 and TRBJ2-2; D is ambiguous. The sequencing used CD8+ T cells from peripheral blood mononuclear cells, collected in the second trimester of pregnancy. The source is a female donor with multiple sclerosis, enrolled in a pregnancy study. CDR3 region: CASSQQRSTGELFF. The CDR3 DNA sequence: TGTGCCAGCAGCCAGCAGAGGTCCACCGGGGAGCTGTTTTTT.